One sample yielded the 13 T cell receptor beta chains listed below, sequenced in a study. TCRdb re-called the 5' RACE reads with MiXCR, one entry per CDR3 protein. The top ten clones hold 3.2% of a sample with approximately 57,000 distinct CDR3 sequences, around 20% of them seen once. Cells sorted as Tregs were CD4+, CD25+ and CD127-/low. Sequenced input: tumor-infiltrating Tregs sorted from the breast tumor. Receptor source: a female donor with breast cancer.

This clonotype was recorded at least ten times. The V gene is TRBV12-3 or TRBV12-4, the J gene TRBJ1-1, with D hard to call. Trimming pared 6 bases from V and 3 bases from J, leaving 17 bases between. The CDR3 length is 15 residues. The CDR3, as DNA: TGTGCCAGCAGCCCCCTTAGTGGATGGGACACTGAAGCTTTCTTT. The encoded protein is CASSPLSGWDTEAFF.

This clonotype occurred a few times. This chain joins TRBV20-1 and TRBJ2-4; 11 bases agree with TRBD2. V trimming: 2 bases; J trimming: 3 bases; junction bases outside the gene matches: 9. The CDR3 has 17 residues. Per the germline V gene, CDR1 is DFQATT and CDR2 is SNEGSKA (reference sequence). The CDR3 protein is CSARPPSGRNDKNIQYF. As DNA, the CDR3 is TGCAGTGCTAGACCGCCTAGCGGGAGGAATGACAAAAACATTCAGTACTTC.

This clonotype was detected a few times. The chain employs TRBV4-1 and TRBJ2-7; 7 bases agree with TRBD1. The CDR3 has 15 amino acids. Germline V gives CDR1 MGHRA, CDR2 YSYEKL. Trimming at V came to 4 bases and at J to 0 bases, leaving 6 bases not matched to a gene. CDR3 in DNA: TGCGCCAGCAGCCTCCGGGACAGAAGCTCCTACGAGCAGTACTTC. Translation: CASSLRDRSSYEQYF.

This clonotype has at least ten counts. This chain connects TRBV20-1 to TRBJ1-1; D remains ambiguous. This CDR3 region has 14 residues. The germline V gene encodes CDR1 DFQATT and CDR2 SNEGSKA (reference sequence). V was shortened by 5 bases and J by 1 base, with 14 bases between the two germline ends. CDR3 sequence: CSAYADLRNTEAFF. CDR3 bases: TGCAGTGCTTACGCTGACCTCCGGAACACTGAAGCTTTCTTT.

This chain connects TRBV20-1 to TRBJ2-7; 7 nucleotides align to TRBD1. This CDR3 spans 14 amino acids. CDR1 is DFQATT, CDR2 SNEGSKA, per germline (reference sequence). Trimming removed 6 bases from V and 5 bases from J; junction bases left unmatched: 13. CDR3 residues: CSADPRQGKNEQYF. CDR3 nucleotide sequence: TGCAGTGCCGACCCCAGACAGGGCAAAAACGAGCAGTACTTC.

This clonotype was detected many times. The genes are TRBV29-1 and TRBJ2-1; 8 bases are shared with TRBD1. CDR3 length equals 12 residues. J lost 8 bases, V lost 3 bases, and 3 bases had no gene match. CDR1 and CDR2 (germline): SQVTM, ANQGSEA. The CDR3 DNA follows: TGCAGCGTTGACGTACAGGGGGATGAGCAGTTCTTC. This translates into CSVDVQGDEQFF.

This clonotype was counted many times. The rearrangement uses TRBV20-1 and TRBJ1-2, with 9 bases lining up with TRBD1. V gave up 4 bases and J gave up 5 bases; unmatched junction bases: 5. There are 13 residues in the CDR3. The V gene's germline CDR1 is DFQATT and CDR2 SNEGSKA (reference sequence). CDR3: CSANEGTGYGYTF. CDR3 coding DNA: TGCAGTGCTAACGAGGGGACAGGGTATGGCTACACCTTC.

Ten or more counts support this clonotype. The chain carries TRBV6-6 and TRBJ2-4; D is undetermined. Trimming took 0 bases from V and 1 from J, leaving 7 bases between them. This CDR3 contains 15 residues. Germline values: CDR1 MNHNY, CDR2 SVGAGI (reference sequence). The CDR3 reads CASSYSGLAKNIQYF. DNA for the CDR3: TGTGCCAGCAGTTACTCAGGGCTGGCCAAAAACATTCAGTACTTC.

The V gene is TRBV20-1, the J gene TRBJ2-3, with 9 nucleotides matching TRBD2. The V gene's germline CDR1 is DFQATT and CDR2 SNEGSKA (reference sequence). This CDR3 has 14 amino acids. The V segment lost 4 bases and the J segment 2 bases; nucleotides outside the gene matches: 4. The CDR3 loop reads CSAKAGGNTDTQYF. Here the CDR3 DNA reads TGCAGTGCTAAGGCGGGAGGGAACACAGATACGCAGTATTTT.

The table lists this clonotype with many counts. The chain joins TRBV12-3 or TRBV12-4 to TRBJ1-1; D might be TRBD1 (5 bases). CDR3 size: 13 residues. V was pared by 5 bases and J by 3 bases, with 10 bases between. This CDR3 reads CASSRRGHTEAFF. The CDR3 DNA follows: TGTGCCAGCAGTCGGAGGGGCCACACTGAAGCTTTCTTT.

The sample holds many counts of this clonotype. The chain employs TRBV10-3 and TRBJ2-7; D possibly corresponds to TRBD1 (5 bases). Trimming stripped 2 bases from V and 0 bases from J, with 11 bases between. Germline-derived CDR1 and CDR2 are ENHRY and SYGVKD. CDR3 size: 15 residues. CDR3 nucleotides: TGTGCCATCAGTGAGGGGGCGCCTAGCTCCTACGAGCAGTACTTC. It translates to CAISEGAPSSYEQYF.

This clonotype occurred many times. This chain connects TRBV4-1 to TRBJ2-1, with 11 bases fitting TRBD2. Germline-derived CDR1 and CDR2 are MGHRA and YSYEKL. J lost 4 bases, V lost 1 base, and 9 bases had no gene match. The CDR3 runs to 18 residues. In nucleotides, the CDR3 is TGCGCCAGCAGCCAAGGTTCCCGACTAGCGGGGAAATACAATGAGCAGTTCTTC. This codes for CASSQGSRLAGKYNEQFF.

This clonotype was counted ten times or more. The rearrangement joins TRBV3-1 to TRBJ2-1; D gene uncertain. V was pared by 4 bases and J by 0 bases, with 13 bases between. CDR1 and CDR2 from the germline V gene are LGHDT and YNNKEL (reference sequence). The CDR3 spans 16 residues. The CDR3 DNA follows: TGTGCCAGCAGCCGACCCCGGGCGGCCTCCTACAATGAGCAGTTCTTC. Encoded protein: CASSRPRAASYNEQFF.